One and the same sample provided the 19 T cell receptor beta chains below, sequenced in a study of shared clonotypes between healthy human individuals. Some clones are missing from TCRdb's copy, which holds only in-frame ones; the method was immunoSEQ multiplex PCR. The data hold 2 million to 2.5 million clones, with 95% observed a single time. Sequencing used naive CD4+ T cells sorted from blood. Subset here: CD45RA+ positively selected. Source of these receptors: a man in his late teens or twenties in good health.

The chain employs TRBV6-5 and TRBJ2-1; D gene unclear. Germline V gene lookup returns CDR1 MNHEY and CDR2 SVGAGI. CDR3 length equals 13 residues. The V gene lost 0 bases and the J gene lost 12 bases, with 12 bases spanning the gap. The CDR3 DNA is TGTGCCAGCAGTTACTCCGACCTGGGGATGCAGTTCTTC. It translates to CASSYSDLGMQFF.

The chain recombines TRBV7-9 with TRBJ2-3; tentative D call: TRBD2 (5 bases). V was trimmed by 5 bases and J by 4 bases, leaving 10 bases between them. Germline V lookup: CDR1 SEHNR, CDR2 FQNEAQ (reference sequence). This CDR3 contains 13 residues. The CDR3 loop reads CASSTLVPDTQYF. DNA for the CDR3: TGTGCCAGCAGCACACTAGTCCCAGATACGCAGTATTTT.

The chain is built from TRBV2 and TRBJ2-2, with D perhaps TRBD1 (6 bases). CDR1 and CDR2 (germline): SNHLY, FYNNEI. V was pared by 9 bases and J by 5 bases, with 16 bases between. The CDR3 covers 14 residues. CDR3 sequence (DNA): TGTGCCAGTTCCCCAGAACAGGGTACCGGGGAGCTGTTTTTT. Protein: CASSPEQGTGELFF.

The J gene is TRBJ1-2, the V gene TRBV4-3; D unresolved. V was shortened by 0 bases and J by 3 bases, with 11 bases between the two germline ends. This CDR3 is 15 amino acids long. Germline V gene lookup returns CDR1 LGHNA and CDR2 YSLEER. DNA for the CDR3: TGCGCCAGCAGCCAAGATTTGCAGGTCTACTATGGCTACACCTTC. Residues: CASSQDLQVYYGYTF.

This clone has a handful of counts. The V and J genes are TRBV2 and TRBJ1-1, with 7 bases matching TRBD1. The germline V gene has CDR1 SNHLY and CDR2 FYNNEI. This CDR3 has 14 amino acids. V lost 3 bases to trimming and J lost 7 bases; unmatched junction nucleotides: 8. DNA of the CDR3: TGTGCCAGCAGTGACGGACAGGCAAGGGTTGAAGCTTTCTTT. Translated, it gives CASSDGQARVEAFF. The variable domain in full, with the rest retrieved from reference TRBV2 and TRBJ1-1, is EPEVTQTPSHQVTQMGQEVILRCVPISNHLYFYWYRQILGQKVEFLVSFYNNEISEKSEIFDDQFSVERPDGSNFTLKIRSTKLEDSAMYFCASSDGQARVEAFFGQGTRLTVV.

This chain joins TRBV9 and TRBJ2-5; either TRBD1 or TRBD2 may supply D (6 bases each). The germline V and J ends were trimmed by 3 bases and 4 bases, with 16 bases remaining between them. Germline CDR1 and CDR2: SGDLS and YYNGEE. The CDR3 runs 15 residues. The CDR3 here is CASSGREGGGETQYF. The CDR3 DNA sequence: TGTGCCAGCAGCGGAAGGGAAGGGGGAGGAGAGACCCAGTACTTC.

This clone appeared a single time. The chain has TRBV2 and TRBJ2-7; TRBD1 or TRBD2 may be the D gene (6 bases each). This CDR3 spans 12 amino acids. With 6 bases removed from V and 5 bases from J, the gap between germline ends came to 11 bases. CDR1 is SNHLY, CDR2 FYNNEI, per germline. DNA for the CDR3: TGTGCCAGCAGGGGGGGCGGGGACGAGCAGTACTTC. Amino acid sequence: CASRGGGDEQYF.

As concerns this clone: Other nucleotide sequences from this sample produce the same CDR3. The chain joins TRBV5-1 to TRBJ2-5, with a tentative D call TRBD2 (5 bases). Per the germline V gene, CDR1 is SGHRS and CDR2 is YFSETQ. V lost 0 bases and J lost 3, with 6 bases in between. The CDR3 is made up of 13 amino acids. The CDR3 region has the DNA TGCGCCAGCAGCTTGGCGCGGGAAGAGACCCAGTACTTC. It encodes CASSLAREETQYF.

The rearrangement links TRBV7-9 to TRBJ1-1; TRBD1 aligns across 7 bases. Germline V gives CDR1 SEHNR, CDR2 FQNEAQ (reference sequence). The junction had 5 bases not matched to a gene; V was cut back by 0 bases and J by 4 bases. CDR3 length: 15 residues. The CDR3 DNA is TGTGCCAGCAGCTTAGCTACAGGGGTGGGCACTGAAGCTTTCTTT. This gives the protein CASSLATGVGTEAFF.

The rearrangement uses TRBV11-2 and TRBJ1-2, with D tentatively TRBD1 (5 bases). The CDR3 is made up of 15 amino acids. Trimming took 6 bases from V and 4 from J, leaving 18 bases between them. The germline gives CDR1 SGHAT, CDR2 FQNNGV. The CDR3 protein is CASSSPAGMSYGYTF. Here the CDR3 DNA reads TGTGCCAGCAGTTCGCCCGCAGGGATGAGCTATGGCTACACCTTC. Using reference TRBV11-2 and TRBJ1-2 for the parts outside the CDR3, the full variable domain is EAGVAQSPRYKIIEKRQSVAFWCNPISGHATLYWYQQILGQGPKLLIQFQNNGVVDDSQLPKDRFSAERLKGVDSTLKIQPAKLEDSAVYLCASSSPAGMSYGYTFGSGTRLTVV.

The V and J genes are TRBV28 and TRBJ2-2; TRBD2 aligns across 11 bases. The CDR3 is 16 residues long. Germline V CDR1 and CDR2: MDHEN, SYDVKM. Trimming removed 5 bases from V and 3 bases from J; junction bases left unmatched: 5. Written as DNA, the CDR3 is TGTGCCAGCAGTACTAGCGGGAGAAGCGACACCGGGGAGCTGTTTTTT. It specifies CASSTSGRSDTGELFF.

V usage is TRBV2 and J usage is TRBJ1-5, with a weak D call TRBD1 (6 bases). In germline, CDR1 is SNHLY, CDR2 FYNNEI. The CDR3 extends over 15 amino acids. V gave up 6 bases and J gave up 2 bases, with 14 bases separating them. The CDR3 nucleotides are TGTGCCAGCAGATGGACAGTATTAGGCAATCAGCCCCAGCATTTT. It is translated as CASRWTVLGNQPQHF.

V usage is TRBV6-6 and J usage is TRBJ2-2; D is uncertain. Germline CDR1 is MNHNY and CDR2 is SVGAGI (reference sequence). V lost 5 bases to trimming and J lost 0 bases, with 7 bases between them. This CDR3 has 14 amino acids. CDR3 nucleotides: TGTGCCAGCAGTGGGTACCCGAACACCGGGGAGCTGTTTTTT. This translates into CASSGYPNTGELFF.

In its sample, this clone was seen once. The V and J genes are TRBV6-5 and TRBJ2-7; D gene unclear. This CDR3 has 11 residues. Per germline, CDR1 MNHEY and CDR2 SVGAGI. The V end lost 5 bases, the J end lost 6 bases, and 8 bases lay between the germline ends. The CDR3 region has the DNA TGTGCCAGCAGTACCACACGCGAGCAGTACTTC. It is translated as CASSTTREQYF.

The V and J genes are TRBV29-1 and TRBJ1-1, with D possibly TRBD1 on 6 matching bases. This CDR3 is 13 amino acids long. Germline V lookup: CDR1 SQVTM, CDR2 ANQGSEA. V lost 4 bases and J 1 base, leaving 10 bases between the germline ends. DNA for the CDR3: TGCAGCGTTGGGAGGACAGAGAACACTGAAGCTTTCTTT. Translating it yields CSVGRTENTEAFF. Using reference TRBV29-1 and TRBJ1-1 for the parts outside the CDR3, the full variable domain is SAVISQKPSRDICQRGTSLTIQCQVDSQVTMMFWYRQQPGQSLTLIATANQGSEATYESGFVIDKFPISRPNLTFSTLTVSNMSPEDSSIYLCSVGRTENTEAFFGQGTRLTVV.

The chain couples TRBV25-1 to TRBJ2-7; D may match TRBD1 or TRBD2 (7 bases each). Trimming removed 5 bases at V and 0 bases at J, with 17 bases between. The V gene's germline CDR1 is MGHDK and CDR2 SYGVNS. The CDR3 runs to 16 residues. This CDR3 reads CASSQGGAIGSYEQYF. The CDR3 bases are TGTGCCAGCAGTCAGGGGGGGGCTATTGGCTCCTACGAGCAGTACTTC.

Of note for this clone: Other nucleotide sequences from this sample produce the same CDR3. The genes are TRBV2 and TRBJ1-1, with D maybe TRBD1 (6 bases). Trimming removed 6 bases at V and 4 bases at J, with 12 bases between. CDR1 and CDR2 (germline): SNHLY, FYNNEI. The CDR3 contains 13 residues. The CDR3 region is CASREQGSTEAFF. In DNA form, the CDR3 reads TGTGCCAGCAGAGAACAGGGATCCACTGAAGCTTTCTTT.

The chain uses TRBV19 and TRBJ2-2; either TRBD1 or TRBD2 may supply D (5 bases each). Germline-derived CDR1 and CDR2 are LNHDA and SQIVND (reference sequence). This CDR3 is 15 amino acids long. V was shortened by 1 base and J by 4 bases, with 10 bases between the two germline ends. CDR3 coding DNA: TGTGCCAGTAGTATAGGGGACGGTTCCACCGGGGAGCTGTTTTTT. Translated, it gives CASSIGDGSTGELFF.

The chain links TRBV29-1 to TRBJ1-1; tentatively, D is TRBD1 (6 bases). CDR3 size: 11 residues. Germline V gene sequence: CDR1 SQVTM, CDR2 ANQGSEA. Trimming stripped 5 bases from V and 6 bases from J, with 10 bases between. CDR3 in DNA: TGCAGCGTTCGGGGGGCGGCTGAAGCTTTCTTT. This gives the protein CSVRGAAEAFF.